A selection of T cell receptor beta chains follows, all from one sample in a study of identical twins. TCRdb ran MiXCR on the 5' RACE reads and lists one entry per CDR3 protein. The top ten clones hold 0.85% to 1% of a sample with 690,000 or so distinct CDR3 sequences, about 9.4% of them seen once. These same records also appear under a second study, on yellow fever vaccine responses in identical twins.

The sequenced sample was PBMCs. The origin of the receptors is a woman younger than 35 in good health. Each CDR3 is given with its conserved first and last residue. Each record gives: clone size, J gene, D gene, V gene, CDR3 protein, CDR3 DNA. D genes are given only for firm matches. Some rows have no size entry. The others give once, few or many, or a class for an expanded clone.

>many|TRBJ2-7|-|TRBV7-9
CASGWLSYEQYF
TGTGCCAGCGGCTGGCTATCCTACGAGCAGTACTTC
>-|TRBJ2-1|TRBD2|TRBV11-1
CASSRRTSGGLQRNEQFF
TGTGCCAGCAGCCGAAGGACTAGCGGGGGTTTGCAACGAAATGAGCAGTTCTTC
>few|TRBJ1-5|TRBD1|TRBV20-1
CSATTGAGGGNQPQHF
TGCAGTGCTACTACAGGGGCTGGGGGCGGCAATCAGCCCCAGCATTTT
>few|TRBJ2-1|-|TRBV27
CASSFQAAYNEQFF
TGTGCCAGCAGTTTCCAGGCGGCTTACAATGAGCAGTTCTTC
>few|TRBJ1-1|-|TRBV20-1
CSGGTYNTEAFF
TGCAGTGGCGGGACATATAACACTGAAGCTTTCTTT
>-|TRBJ2-2|TRBD1|TRBV27
CASSLFGQDNMGTGELFF
TGTGCCAGCAGTTTATTCGGACAGGACAACATGGGCACCGGGGAGCTGTTTTTT
>few|TRBJ2-3|-|TRBV7-8
CASSAQPSSGTDTQYF
TGTGCCAGCAGCGCACAGCCTTCCTCAGGCACAGATACGCAGTATTTT
>many|TRBJ2-7|TRBD1|TRBV5-6
CASSTGQSYEQYF
TGTGCCAGCAGCACGGGACAGTCCTACGAGCAGTACTTC
>-|TRBJ2-1|-|TRBV5-4
CASSPTVSREHEQFF
TGTGCCAGCAGCCCCACGGTCTCGAGGGAACATGAGCAGTTCTTC
>few|TRBJ2-1|-|TRBV6-2/TRBV6-3
CASSRALGYNEQFF
TGTGCCAGCAGTAGGGCCCTGGGGTACAATGAGCAGTTCTTC
>-|TRBJ2-3|TRBD2|TRBV20-1
CSALTLAASTDTQYF
TGCAGTGCTCTAACGCTAGCGGCAAGCACAGATACGCAGTATTTT
>many|TRBJ2-3|-|TRBV5-6
CASSLVILTPPDTQYF
TGTGCCAGCAGCTTGGTTATCCTCACCCCCCCAGATACGCAGTATTTT
>-|TRBJ1-2|-|TRBV4-2
CASSQDLGQINYGYTF
TGTGCCAGCAGCCAAGACCTTGGACAGATTAACTATGGCTACACCTTC
>few|TRBJ2-5|TRBD1|TRBV20-1
CSASRTGGIQETQYF
TGCAGTGCTAGCAGGACAGGGGGAATCCAAGAGACCCAGTACTTC
>few|TRBJ2-5|-|TRBV4-3
CASSQDRDSQETQYF
TGCGCCAGCAGCCAAGATCGAGACAGCCAAGAGACCCAGTACTTC
>many|TRBJ2-5|-|TRBV20-1
CSASRQGGTETQYF
TGCAGTGCTAGTCGACAGGGAGGCACAGAGACCCAGTACTTC
>few|TRBJ2-7|TRBD1|TRBV6-2/TRBV6-3
CASSYSQDRTRIHEQYF
TGTGCCAGCAGTTATAGTCAGGACAGGACAAGAATCCACGAGCAGTACTTC
>-|TRBJ2-1|TRBD2|TRBV28
CASTSPPWRGGINEQFF
TGTGCCAGCACCTCCCCCCCCTGGCGGGGGGGGATTAATGAGCAGTTCTTC
>-|TRBJ2-4|-|TRBV21-1
CASSKITGQGERSGAKNIQYF
TGTGCCAGCAGCAAAATTACTGGACAGGGAGAGCGATCTGGGGCCAAAAACATTCAGTACTTC
>few|TRBJ2-3|TRBD2|TRBV4-1
CASSQDLKLAGSASTDTQYF
TGCGCCAGCAGCCAAGATCTGAAACTAGCGGGCTCTGCTAGCACAGATACGCAGTATTTT
>-|TRBJ2-7|TRBD2|TRBV20-1
CSASVGTSGRASEQYF
TGCAGTGCTAGCGTTGGGACTAGCGGGAGGGCCAGTGAGCAGTACTTC
>-|TRBJ2-3|TRBD2|TRBV7-2
CASRGGGLAADTQYF
TGTGCCAGCAGGGGGGGGGGACTAGCGGCAGATACGCAGTATTTT
>many|TRBJ1-2|TRBD1|TRBV5-1
CASSLAGQNYGYTF
TGCGCCAGCAGCTTGGCGGGACAGAACTATGGCTACACCTTC
>-|TRBJ1-4|-|TRBV18
CASSPATGVYEKLFF
TGTGCCAGCTCACCGGCCACGGGGGTTTATGAAAAACTGTTTTTT
>-|TRBJ2-7|TRBD2|TRBV5-1
CASSIRLAGSNYEQYF
TGCGCCAGCAGCATACGACTAGCGGGGTCGAACTACGAGCAGTACTTC
>few|TRBJ2-3|-|TRBV19
CASSRFSVRPSTDTQYF
TGTGCCAGTAGTCGTTTTAGCGTGAGACCTAGCACAGATACGCAGTATTTT